This TCR beta chain comes out of a study of blood T cell repertoires in COVID-19 (dated by TCRdb to 2018 to 2020). As for the study more broadly: The collaborator samples originated in the United States, Italy and Spain and spanned the acute and convalescent phases of COVID-19. The prospective study material was composed of cDNA or gDNA derived from T cells, B-cell-depleted T cells, or PBMCs. Deeply sampled blood TCRbeta repertoires from subjects exposed to, actively infected with, or recovered from COVID-19 were included in the dataset. A freely available public database, intended as a resource for researchers studying the immune response to SARS-CoV-2, is where the repertoires were released. The samples were drawn from the first 160 participants of the ongoing ImmuneRACE study and from over a thousand subjects provided by 6 global collaborators. The sample metadata nearly always contained a de-identified subject ID, COVID-19 status, age in years and sex. HLA class I and class II types, where available, came from metadata supplied by the sample provider rather than from assay-based typing.

For this clone: The specificity of this receptor is unknown. Base quality data are lacking; no much larger clone is found one base away.

General findings and caveats noted by the study authors: The quantity of clinical and demographic metadata differed by source and by participant and was supplied without curation.

TCRbeta CDR3 regions were amplified from genomic DNA by means of the immunoSEQ Assay, a bias-controlled multiplex PCR. From the authors' description of their analysis: Within the assay, amplification of reference gene primers was used to estimate how many nucleated cells each sample contained. To quantify the absolute abundance of each unique TCRbeta CDR3 rearrangement, sequence reads were collapsed and filtered. For each sample, productive Simpson clonality was calculated by taking the square root of Simpson's diversity index across productive rearrangements. TCRdb retrieved this table from immuneACCESS and kept in-frame rearrangements only. Not all clones are present; in checked studies, unresolved V genes account for under half, and no reason is known for the remainder. V and J calls and clone size are given by that table; D and trimming were obtained from the DNA. This sample lists about 350,000 clones; 88% were detected once. Jointly, the top ten make up under 1.2% of the sample.

In the prospective study, participants were about 18 to 89 years old, resided in approximately 25 geographic areas of the United States, and were enrolled through a virtual design. In the prospective study, cohorts were assigned on the basis of participant-reported clinical history obtained from a screening survey and a study questionnaire. A participant counted as exposed if, within 2 weeks of entering the study, that participant had been in contact with someone who had a PCR-confirmed or clinician-diagnosed COVID-19 case. In the prospective study, mobile phlebotomists collected whole blood, serum and a nasopharyngeal or oropharyngeal swab from each participant. Prospective study participants could optionally give additional blood draws and questionnaires over an approximately two-month period. Before DNA extraction, prospective study blood samples were shipped either frozen or at room temperature.

Reading from cysteine to phenylalanine, the CDR3 counts 15 amino acids. CDR3 DNA only is kept here, 45 bases in frame from base 1. Reading the germline V gene gives CDR1 SGHTA and CDR2 FQGTGA. For this chain, trimming is 4 bases at the V end and 3 bases at the J end, and the number of junction bases without a gene match is 5. The specimen was PBMCs or T cells enriched from blood (not recorded which). The rearrangement joined TRBV7-3 to TRBJ2-3; TRBD1 lines up with 9 middle nucleotides. This clonotype originated in a woman in her 30s who had been exposed to COVID-19. The bases read TGTGCCAGCAGCTCATCGGGACAGGGAACAGATACGCAGTATTTT. This encodes CASSSSGQGTDTQYF.